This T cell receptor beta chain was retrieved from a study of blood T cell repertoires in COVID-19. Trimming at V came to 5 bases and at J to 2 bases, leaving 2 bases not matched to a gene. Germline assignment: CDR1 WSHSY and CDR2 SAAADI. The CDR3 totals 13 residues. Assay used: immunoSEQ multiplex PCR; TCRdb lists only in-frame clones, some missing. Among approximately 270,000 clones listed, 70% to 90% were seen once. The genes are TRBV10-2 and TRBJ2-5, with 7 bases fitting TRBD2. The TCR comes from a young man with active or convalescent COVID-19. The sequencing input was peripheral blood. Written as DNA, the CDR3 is TGCGCCAGCAGTTCCGGGGGGCAAGAGACCCAGTACTTC. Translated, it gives CASSSGGQETQYF.